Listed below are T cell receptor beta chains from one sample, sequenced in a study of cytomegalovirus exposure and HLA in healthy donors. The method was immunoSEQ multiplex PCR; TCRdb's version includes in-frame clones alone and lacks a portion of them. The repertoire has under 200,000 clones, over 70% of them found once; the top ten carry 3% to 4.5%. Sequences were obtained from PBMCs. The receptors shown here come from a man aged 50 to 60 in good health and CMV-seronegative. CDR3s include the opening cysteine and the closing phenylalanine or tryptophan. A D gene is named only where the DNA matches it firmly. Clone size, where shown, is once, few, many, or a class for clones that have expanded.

CDR3 DNA: TGTGCCAGCAGCTTCGGCACAGGGTCCGCTACCTACGAGCAGTACTTC
CDR3 protein: CASSFGTGSATYEQYF
D gene: -
J gene: TRBJ2-7
V gene: TRBV5-6
clone size: once
CDR3 length: 16

CDR3 DNA: TGTGCTAGTGGTTTGGTAATTGGGACACGCTCCTACGAGCAGTACTTC
CDR3 protein: CASGLVIGTRSYEQYF
D gene: -
J gene: TRBJ2-7
V gene: TRBV12-5
clone size: -
CDR3 length: 16

CDR3 DNA: TGTGCCAGCAGCTTAGGAGGTGAGCAGTTCTTC
CDR3 protein: CASSLGGEQFF
D gene: -
J gene: TRBJ2-1
V gene: TRBV7-9
clone size: -
CDR3 length: 11

CDR3 DNA: TGTGCCACCACAGGGGAGCGGACAGATACGCAGTATTTT
CDR3 protein: CATTGERTDTQYF
D gene: -
J gene: TRBJ2-3
V gene: TRBV15
clone size: few
CDR3 length: 13

CDR3 DNA: TGTGCCAGCAGCACGGGACAGGGGTCTGGCTACACCTTC
CDR3 protein: CASSTGQGSGYTF
D gene: TRBD1
J gene: TRBJ1-2
V gene: TRBV9
clone size: -
CDR3 length: 13

CDR3 DNA: TGTGCAAGTCGGCAACAGACTACTGATGGCTACACCTTC
CDR3 protein: CASRQQTTDGYTF
D gene: -
J gene: TRBJ1-2
V gene: TRBV12-2
clone size: few
CDR3 length: 13

CDR3 DNA: TGTGCCAGCCAATCAGCGGGCCAAAATCAGCCCCAGCATTTT
CDR3 protein: CASQSAGQNQPQHF
D gene: -
J gene: TRBJ1-5
V gene: TRBV7-9
clone size: -
CDR3 length: 14

CDR3 DNA: TGTGCCAGCAGCGGCCAAGGGGTTGGGACCCAGTACTTC
CDR3 protein: CASSGQGVGTQYF
D gene: -
J gene: TRBJ2-5
V gene: TRBV2
clone size: -
CDR3 length: 13

CDR3 DNA: TGTGCCAGCAGCGTAGTAGGGACTAGCCGAACCGGGGAGCAGTTCTTC
CDR3 protein: CASSVVGTSRTGEQFF
D gene: TRBD2
J gene: TRBJ2-1
V gene: TRBV9
clone size: -
CDR3 length: 16

CDR3 DNA: TGCGCCAGCAGCTTGGGGCACTCTGGAAACACCATATATTTT
CDR3 protein: CASSLGHSGNTIYF
D gene: -
J gene: TRBJ1-3
V gene: TRBV5-1
clone size: -
CDR3 length: 14

CDR3 DNA: TGTGCCAGCAGCTCGGACGCCAAGCCGGGGGAGCAGTACTTC
CDR3 protein: CASSSDAKPGEQYF
D gene: -
J gene: TRBJ2-7
V gene: TRBV7-9
clone size: -
CDR3 length: 14

CDR3 DNA: TGTGCCAGCGGAGGAACAGTAAGAGTCGAGGCCGATTCACCCCTCCACTTT
CDR3 protein: CASGGTVRVEADSPLHF
D gene: -
J gene: TRBJ1-6
V gene: TRBV2
clone size: -
CDR3 length: 17

CDR3 DNA: TGTGCCAGCAGCCGAGGGGGGGACTCTGGAAACACCATATATTTT
CDR3 protein: CASSRGGDSGNTIYF
D gene: -
J gene: TRBJ1-3
V gene: TRBV7-9
clone size: -
CDR3 length: 15

CDR3 DNA: TGTGCCAGCAGCCCCAGGGTAGCCGGGGGTGGCTACACCTTC
CDR3 protein: CASSPRVAGGGYTF
D gene: -
J gene: TRBJ1-2
V gene: TRBV7-9
clone size: -
CDR3 length: 14

CDR3 DNA: TGTGCCAGCCCGACTCTTCCCTCTTCGAACACCGGGGAGCTGTTTTTT
CDR3 protein: CASPTLPSSNTGELFF
D gene: -
J gene: TRBJ2-2
V gene: TRBV21-1
clone size: -
CDR3 length: 16

CDR3 DNA: TGTGCCAGCAGCGTAGGGGACAGGGGGGTGGAGACCCAGTACTTC
CDR3 protein: CASSVGDRGVETQYF
D gene: TRBD1
J gene: TRBJ2-5
V gene: TRBV9
clone size: -
CDR3 length: 15

CDR3 DNA: TGTGCCAGCAGATATAACCGAGACAATGAGCAGTTCTTC
CDR3 protein: CASRYNRDNEQFF
D gene: -
J gene: TRBJ2-1
V gene: TRBV7-9
clone size: -
CDR3 length: 13

CDR3 DNA: TGTGCCAGCAGTGAAGTGGCCGGGGATCAGCCCCAGCATTTT
CDR3 protein: CASSEVAGDQPQHF
D gene: -
J gene: TRBJ1-5
V gene: TRBV2
clone size: -
CDR3 length: 14

CDR3 DNA: TGCGCCAGCAGCTATACAGGATCCCTTAACGAGCAGTACTTC
CDR3 protein: CASSYTGSLNEQYF
D gene: -
J gene: TRBJ2-7
V gene: TRBV5-1
clone size: -
CDR3 length: 14

CDR3 DNA: TGTGCCAGCTCAGACAGGGGTGGGAGCAATCAGCCCCAGCATTTT
CDR3 protein: CASSDRGGSNQPQHF
D gene: TRBD1
J gene: TRBJ1-5
V gene: TRBV18
clone size: -
CDR3 length: 15

CDR3 DNA: TGTGCCAGCAGTGATCGAAGCGAACCCCCCTACGAGCAGTACTTC
CDR3 protein: CASSDRSEPPYEQYF
D gene: -
J gene: TRBJ2-7
V gene: TRBV6-1
clone size: -
CDR3 length: 15

CDR3 DNA: TGTGCCAGCAGCTTGGCGAGGGGGAGCAGCACAGATACGCAGTATTTT
CDR3 protein: CASSLARGSSTDTQYF
D gene: -
J gene: TRBJ2-3
V gene: TRBV5-4
clone size: -
CDR3 length: 16

CDR3 DNA: TGCAGTTCCCAGGGACAGAATTTGAACACTGAAGCTTTCTTT
CDR3 protein: CSSQGQNLNTEAFF
D gene: TRBD1
J gene: TRBJ1-1
V gene: TRBV29-1
clone size: -
CDR3 length: 14

CDR3 DNA: TGTGCCAGCAGCTTAGGGAGGGATTCACCCCTCCACTTT
CDR3 protein: CASSLGRDSPLHF
D gene: -
J gene: TRBJ1-6
V gene: TRBV7-2
clone size: -
CDR3 length: 13

CDR3 DNA: TGTGCCAGCAGTTTTCGACAGGGGAACACTGAAGCTTTCTTT
CDR3 protein: CASSFRQGNTEAFF
D gene: TRBD1
J gene: TRBJ1-1
V gene: TRBV27
clone size: -
CDR3 length: 14

CDR3 DNA: TGTGCCAGCAGCGCGACCTGGACAGATGAAAAACTGTTTTTT
CDR3 protein: CASSATWTDEKLFF
D gene: -
J gene: TRBJ1-4
V gene: TRBV11-2
clone size: -
CDR3 length: 14

CDR3 DNA: TGTGCCAGCAGCGTAACTACAGGGAAATCACCCCTCCACTTT
CDR3 protein: CASSVTTGKSPLHF
D gene: -
J gene: TRBJ1-6
V gene: TRBV9
clone size: -
CDR3 length: 14

CDR3 DNA: TGTGCCAGCAGGGAGGGACGGATTTACAATGAGCAGTTCTTC
CDR3 protein: CASREGRIYNEQFF
D gene: -
J gene: TRBJ2-1
V gene: TRBV2
clone size: -
CDR3 length: 14

CDR3 DNA: TGTGCCAGCAGTCTTCAGGGGGAACCCTCCTACAATGAGCAGTTCTTC
CDR3 protein: CASSLQGEPSYNEQFF
D gene: TRBD1
J gene: TRBJ2-1
V gene: TRBV2
clone size: -
CDR3 length: 16

CDR3 DNA: TGCAGCGTTGAGGCCAGCCTCGGGTCCGAGCAGTACTTC
CDR3 protein: CSVEASLGSEQYF
D gene: -
J gene: TRBJ2-7
V gene: TRBV29-1
clone size: -
CDR3 length: 13

CDR3 DNA: TGCGCCAGCAGCCAAGATGGGCCGACGAACACCGGGGAGCTGTTTTTT
CDR3 protein: CASSQDGPTNTGELFF
D gene: -
J gene: TRBJ2-2
V gene: TRBV4-3
clone size: -
CDR3 length: 16

CDR3 DNA: TGTGCCAGCAGTGAGCGGGGGACAGGGGGCCGAAGTCAGCCCCAGCATTTT
CDR3 protein: CASSERGTGGRSQPQHF
D gene: TRBD1
J gene: TRBJ1-5
V gene: TRBV6-1
clone size: few
CDR3 length: 17

CDR3 DNA: TGTGCCATCAGTGTCATCAATGAGCAGTTCTTC
CDR3 protein: CAISVINEQFF
D gene: -
J gene: TRBJ2-1
V gene: TRBV10-3
clone size: -
CDR3 length: 11

CDR3 DNA: TGCGCCAGCAGTGACTCTATGGGACAGAAAAACACCGGGGAGCTGTTTTTT
CDR3 protein: CASSDSMGQKNTGELFF
D gene: TRBD1
J gene: TRBJ2-2
V gene: TRBV10-1
clone size: -
CDR3 length: 17

CDR3 DNA: TGTGCCATCCGGGGGACGAATGGCTACACCTTC
CDR3 protein: CAIRGTNGYTF
D gene: -
J gene: TRBJ1-2
V gene: TRBV10-3
clone size: once
CDR3 length: 11

CDR3 DNA: TGCGCCAGTAGATCAGGCTACAATGAGCAGTTCTTC
CDR3 protein: CASRSGYNEQFF
D gene: -
J gene: TRBJ2-1
V gene: TRBV5-1
clone size: -
CDR3 length: 12

CDR3 DNA: TGTGCCAGCGCCAGGGGGCAATTTAATTCACCCCTCCACTTT
CDR3 protein: CASARGQFNSPLHF
D gene: TRBD1
J gene: TRBJ1-6
V gene: TRBV6-5
clone size: -
CDR3 length: 14

CDR3 DNA: TGTGCCAGCAGCCAAGATGGACAGAACAATCAGCCCCAGCATTTT
CDR3 protein: CASSQDGQNNQPQHF
D gene: -
J gene: TRBJ1-5
V gene: TRBV7-8
clone size: -
CDR3 length: 15

CDR3 DNA: TGTGCCAGCAGTTTATATCCAGGGGGCTTAATCGATGGCTACACCTTC
CDR3 protein: CASSLYPGGLIDGYTF
D gene: TRBD1
J gene: TRBJ1-2
V gene: TRBV27
clone size: few
CDR3 length: 16

CDR3 DNA: TGTGCCAGCAGCTTAGACAGGTCGAGCACAGATACGCAGTATTTT
CDR3 protein: CASSLDRSSTDTQYF
D gene: -
J gene: TRBJ2-3
V gene: TRBV7-2
clone size: -
CDR3 length: 15

CDR3 DNA: TGCAGCGTTTACACCGGGACAGGGGGCGCGTATGGCTACACCTTC
CDR3 protein: CSVYTGTGGAYGYTF
D gene: TRBD1
J gene: TRBJ1-2
V gene: TRBV29-1
clone size: -
CDR3 length: 15

CDR3 DNA: TGCGCCAGCAGCTTTACTCCAGGGGGCTATGGCTACACCTTC
CDR3 protein: CASSFTPGGYGYTF
D gene: TRBD1
J gene: TRBJ1-2
V gene: TRBV5-1
clone size: -
CDR3 length: 14

CDR3 DNA: TGCGCCAGCAGCCAAATGGTCGAGGGGGTCACTGAAGCTTTCTTT
CDR3 protein: CASSQMVEGVTEAFF
D gene: -
J gene: TRBJ1-1
V gene: TRBV4-1
clone size: -
CDR3 length: 15

CDR3 DNA: TGCGCCAGCAGCTTATACAGGGGGAACACTGAAGCTTTCTTT
CDR3 protein: CASSLYRGNTEAFF
D gene: TRBD1
J gene: TRBJ1-1
V gene: TRBV5-1
clone size: once
CDR3 length: 14

CDR3 DNA: TGCGCCAGCAGCCTACTAGCGGGGGTTTCCACAGATACGCAGTATTTT
CDR3 protein: CASSLLAGVSTDTQYF
D gene: TRBD2
J gene: TRBJ2-3
V gene: TRBV5-1
clone size: -
CDR3 length: 16

CDR3 DNA: TGTGCCAGCAGCACAGGGGGCTATAACTATGGCTACACCTTC
CDR3 protein: CASSTGGYNYGYTF
D gene: TRBD1
J gene: TRBJ1-2
V gene: TRBV6-5
clone size: -
CDR3 length: 14

CDR3 DNA: TGTGCCAGCACGGGCGGGATCTATGGCTACACCTTC
CDR3 protein: CASTGGIYGYTF
D gene: -
J gene: TRBJ1-2
V gene: TRBV7-9
clone size: -
CDR3 length: 12